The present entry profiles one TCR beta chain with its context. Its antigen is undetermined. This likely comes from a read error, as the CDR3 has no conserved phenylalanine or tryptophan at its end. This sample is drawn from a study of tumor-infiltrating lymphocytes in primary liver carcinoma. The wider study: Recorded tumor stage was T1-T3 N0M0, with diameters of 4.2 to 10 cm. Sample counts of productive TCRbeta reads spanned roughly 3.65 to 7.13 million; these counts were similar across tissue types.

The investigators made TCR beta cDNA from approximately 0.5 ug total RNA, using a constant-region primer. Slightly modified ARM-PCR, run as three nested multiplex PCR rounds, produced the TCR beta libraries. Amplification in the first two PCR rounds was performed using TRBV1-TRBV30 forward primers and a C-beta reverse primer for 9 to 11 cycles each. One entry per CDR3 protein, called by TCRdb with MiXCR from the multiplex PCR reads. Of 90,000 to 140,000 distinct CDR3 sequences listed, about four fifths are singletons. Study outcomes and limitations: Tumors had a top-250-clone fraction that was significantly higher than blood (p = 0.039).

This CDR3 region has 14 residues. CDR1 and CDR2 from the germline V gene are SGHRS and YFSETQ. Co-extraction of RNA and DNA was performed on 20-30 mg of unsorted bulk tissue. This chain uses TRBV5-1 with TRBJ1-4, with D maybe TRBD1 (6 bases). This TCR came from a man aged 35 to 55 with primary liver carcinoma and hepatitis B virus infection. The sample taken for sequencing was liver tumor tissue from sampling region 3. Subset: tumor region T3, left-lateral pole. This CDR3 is CVSSPGATNDKLFY. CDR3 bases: TGCGTCAGCAGCCCAGGGGCAACTAATGACAAACTGTTTTAT.